This TCR beta chain stems from a study of T cells in Graves' hyperthyroidism and ophthalmopathy. The TCR beta CDR3 regions underwent amplification using RNA transcripts as the source. HTBI primers drove first-round RT-PCR of the TCR CDR3. TCRdb itself ran the multiplex PCR reads through MiXCR, one entry per CDR3 protein. The repertoire holds 500,000 to 600,000 distinct CDR3 sequences, with 40% to 55% as singletons. In its sample, this clonotype was seen many times. The CDR3 contains 14 residues. V shed 4 bases, J shed 7 bases, and the junction held 6 bases outside the gene matches. Per the germline V gene, CDR1 is ENHRY and CDR2 is SYGVKD.

The sequenced sample consisted of peripheral blood or thyroid tissue (not recorded which). The chain couples TRBV10-3 to TRBJ1-2; 10 bases match TRBD1. This TCR was sampled from an adult woman with Graves' disease, either hyperthyroidism or ophthalmopathy (not recorded which). CDR3 sequence reads: CAISVGTGESGYTF. CDR3 nucleotide sequence: TGTGCCATCAGTGTAGGGACAGGGGAAAGTGGCTACACCTTC.